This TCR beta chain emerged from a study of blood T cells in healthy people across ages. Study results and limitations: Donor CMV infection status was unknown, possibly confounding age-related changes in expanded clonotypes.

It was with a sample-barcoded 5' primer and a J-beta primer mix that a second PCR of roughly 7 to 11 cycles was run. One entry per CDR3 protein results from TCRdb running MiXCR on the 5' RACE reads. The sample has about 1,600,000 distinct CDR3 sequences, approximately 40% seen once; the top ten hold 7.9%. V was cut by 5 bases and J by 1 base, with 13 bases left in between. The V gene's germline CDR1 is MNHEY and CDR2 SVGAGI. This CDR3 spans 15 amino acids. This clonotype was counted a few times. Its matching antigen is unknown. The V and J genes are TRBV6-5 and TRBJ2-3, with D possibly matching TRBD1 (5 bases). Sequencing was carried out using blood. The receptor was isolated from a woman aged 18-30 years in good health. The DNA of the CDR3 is TGTGCCAGCAGTGGGCAGGGCGCGGGCACAGATACGCAGTATTTT. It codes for CASSGQGAGTDTQYF.